This T cell receptor beta chain originates from a study of blood T cell repertoires in COVID-19 (dated by TCRdb to about 2020). Broadly, across the study: The collaborator samples originated in the United States, Italy and Spain and spanned the acute and convalescent phases of COVID-19. The material from the prospective study consisted of cDNA or gDNA derived from T cells, B-cell-depleted T cells, or PBMCs. A de-identified subject ID, COVID-19 status, age in years and sex were almost always included in the sample metadata. The repertoires were released in a freely available public database meant as a resource for research on the immune response to SARS-CoV-2. Samples came from the ongoing ImmuneRACE study (first 160 participants) plus 1,254 subjects from 6 global collaborators. Where HLA class I and class II types were available, the types were taken from metadata supplied by the sample provider, not from assay-based typing. Subjects who had been exposed to COVID-19, were actively infected with it, or had recovered from it provided the deeply sampled blood TCRbeta repertoires that made up the dataset.

The CDR3, cysteine through phenylalanine, is 16 amino acids long. Only the CDR3 DNA stays, 48 bases, in frame from base 1. Sequences PRHDT (CDR1) and FYEKMQ (CDR2) are obtained from the germline V gene (reference sequence). V and J are truncated by 5 bases and 7 bases respectively, leaving an intervening sequence of 22 bases. TCRbeta CDR3 regions were amplified from genomic DNA by means of the immunoSEQ Assay, a bias-controlled multiplex PCR. Processing in the source paper ran as follows. The number of nucleated cells in each sample was estimated from the amplification of reference gene primers within the assay. To quantify the absolute abundance of each unique TCRbeta CDR3 rearrangement, sequence reads were collapsed and filtered. For each sample, productive Simpson clonality was calculated by taking the square root of Simpson's diversity index across productive rearrangements. TCRdb retrieved this table from immuneACCESS and kept in-frame rearrangements only. Not all clones are present; in checked studies, unresolved V genes account for under half, and no reason is known for the remainder. V and J calls plus clone size are reproduced from that table; the DNA served to infer D and trimming. A total of 150,000 to 200,000 clones appear in this sample, approximately 86% of them only once. Around 7% of the sample comes from the top ten.

What the research found in general, with its limitations: Clinical and demographic metadata were provided uncurated, with the amount varying by source and participant.

One collaborating source in Seattle enrolled patients during active infection and followed them longitudinally through the course of disease. Whole blood was collected in K2EDTA tubes by collaborating institutions according to the institutions' own protocols. For TCRbeta analysis, collaborators shipped samples in one of three forms: frozen whole blood, isolated PBMCs, or DNA extracted from either of those sample types. Concerning this clone: Its binding antigen is unknown. No qualities accompany the bases; no much larger clone lies one base away.

This clonotype was obtained from a woman aged 40 to 49 with COVID-19, enrolled during active disease. Specimen: peripheral blood. The chain couples TRBV13 to TRBJ2-3; TRBD1 is perhaps the D gene, given 6 matching bases. The CDR3 protein sequence reads: CASSHYRDNRINTQYF. The nucleotides read TGTGCCAGCAGCCACTACCGGGACAATAGGATTAATACGCAGTATTTT.